This T cell receptor beta chain originates from a study of CD8 T cells in Susac syndrome. Reverse transcription of roughly 0.5 to 1 ug RNA used random hexamers. Multiplex immunoSEQ PCR targeted 54 Vbeta and 13 Jbeta TCR beta segments. A single record per CDR3 protein comes from TCRdb applying MiXCR to the immunoSEQ multiplex PCR reads. The table shows about 280,000 distinct CDR3 sequences, with 70% to 90% occurring only once. Germline lookup yields CDR1 MDHEN and CDR2 SYDVKM. The CDR3 runs 16 residues. The V and J ends lost 5 bases and 2 bases respectively, with 19 bases between them. Sequences were obtained from CD8+ T cells from PBMCs. This sequence was found in a human donor with multiple sclerosis. The rearrangement joins TRBV28 to TRBJ2-7; tentatively, D is TRBD2 (5 bases). DNA for the CDR3: TGTGCCAGCAGTACCCCCTCGAGGGCCAACCCCTACGAGCAGTACTTC. Encoded protein: CASSTPSRANPYEQYF.